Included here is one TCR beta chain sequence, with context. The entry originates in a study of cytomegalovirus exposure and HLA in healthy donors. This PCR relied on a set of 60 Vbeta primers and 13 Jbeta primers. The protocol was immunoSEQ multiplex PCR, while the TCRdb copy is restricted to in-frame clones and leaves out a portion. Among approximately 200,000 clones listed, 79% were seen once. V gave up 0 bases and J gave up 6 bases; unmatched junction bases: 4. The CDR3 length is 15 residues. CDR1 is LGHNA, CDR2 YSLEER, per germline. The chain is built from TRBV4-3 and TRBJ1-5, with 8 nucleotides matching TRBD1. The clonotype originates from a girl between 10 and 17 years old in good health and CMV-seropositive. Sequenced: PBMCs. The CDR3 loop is CASSQDPGGRQPQHF. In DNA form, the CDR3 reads TGCGCCAGCAGCCAAGATCCAGGGGGCCGTCAGCCCCAGCATTTT.